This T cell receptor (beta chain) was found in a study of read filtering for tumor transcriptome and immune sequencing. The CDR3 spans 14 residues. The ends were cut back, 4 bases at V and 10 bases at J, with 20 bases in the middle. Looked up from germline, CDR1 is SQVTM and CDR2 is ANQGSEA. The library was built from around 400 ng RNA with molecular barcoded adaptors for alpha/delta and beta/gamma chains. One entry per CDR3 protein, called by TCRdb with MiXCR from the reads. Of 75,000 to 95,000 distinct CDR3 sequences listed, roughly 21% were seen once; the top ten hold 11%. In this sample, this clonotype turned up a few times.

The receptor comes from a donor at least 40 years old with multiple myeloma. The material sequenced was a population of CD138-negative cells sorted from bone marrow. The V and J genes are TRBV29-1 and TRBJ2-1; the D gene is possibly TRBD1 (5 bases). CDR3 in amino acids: CSVVGEGKKGEQFF. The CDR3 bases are TGCAGCGTTGTAGGGGAAGGAAAGAAAGGAGAGCAGTTCTTC.